This TCR beta chain was sequenced in a study of Ad26.COV2.S vaccination and SARS-CoV-2 variants. Study overall: The vaccine Ad26.COV2.S was put into the muscle once, or twice with 56 days between.

Regarding this clone: Its antigen is still unknown.

Assay: immunoSEQ multiplex PCR; the TCRdb copy retains only in-frame clones and omits some. The data contain some 320,000 clones, over 80% of them singletons. CDR1 and CDR2 (germline): MNHEY, SVGAGI. This CDR3 comprises 15 residues. V lost 6 bases and J lost 3; bases outside the gene matches: 6. Described treatment: around 19 received Ad26.COV2.S at low or high dose, single or two shots; a few received placebo; per-sample allocation not given. Specimens were obtained on day 63 following the first vaccine or placebo injection. Study-level findings and limits: The analyses of TCR breadth and depth may have understated the size of total T cell responses. Substantial breadth in spike-specific CD8+ and CD4+ T cell responses was reportedly seen after vaccination.

The chain couples TRBV6-5 to TRBJ2-5; 11 bases match TRBD2. This receptor was taken from a person between 18 and 60 years old who received the Ad26.COV2.S COVID-19 vaccine or a placebo. Sequencing was performed on peripheral blood, taken in a trial of Ad26.COV2.S vaccine versus placebo. The CDR3 loop reads CASSARLAGKETQYF. The CDR3 DNA sequence: TGTGCCAGCAGCGCCCGACTAGCGGGGAAAGAGACCCAGTACTTC.